What follows is one T cell receptor (beta chain) and its context. TCRdb re-analyzed the 5' RACE reads; it lists each CDR3 protein once, without DNA. This listing includes about 400,000 distinct CDR3 sequences. Germline CDR1 is LGHDT and CDR2 is YNNKEL (reference sequence). The CDR3 is 15 amino acids. The data were taken from a study of T cells expressing NK-cell markers. Overall study: Among the eight sequenced donors, seven tested HCMV-seropositive and one tested seronegative.

The receptor was isolated from a woman aged 45-65 years in good health. V and J are TRBV3-1 and TRBJ2-5; the D gene TCRdb calls, TRBD1, cannot be checked with no DNA. What was sequenced was blood T cells: a sorted CD56 or NKG2C T cell subset, CD4+ or CD8+ T cells, or bulk PBMC T cells (not recorded which). CDR3 in amino acids: CASSPPDRWGETQYF.